Following are 16 T cell receptor beta chains from one sample sequenced in a study of molecular identifiers for immune sequencing clone quantification. Each CDR3 protein is one row after TCRdb ran MiXCR on the PCR reads. Among more than 300,000 distinct CDR3 sequences listed, about a fifth were seen once. The sample comprised naive CD8+ T cells from blood, with Jurkat cell RNA spiked in. Subset specified: FACS-sorted CD8+CD4-CCR7+CD45RA+ naive T cells. Receptors originate from a human donor in good health. Some libraries in this study had Jurkat cell RNA spiked in.

This clonotype was observed many times. The J gene is TRBJ2-3, the V gene TRBV20-1; D not resolved. Germline V gives CDR1 DFQATT, CDR2 SNEGSKA (reference sequence). V gave up 3 bases and J gave up 3 bases, with 7 bases separating them. The CDR3 totals 12 residues. DNA of the CDR3: TGCAGTGCTAGGGCAGGTACAGATACGCAGTATTTT. Translated: CSARAGTDTQYF.

This clonotype was seen a handful of times. The chain recombines TRBV28 with TRBJ1-6; the D gene is possibly TRBD1 (5 bases). From germline, CDR1 is MDHEN and CDR2 SYDVKM. V lost 4 bases and J lost 7, with 20 bases in between. This CDR3 comprises 17 residues. The CDR3 loop is CASSSRGLAARNSPLHF. The CDR3 DNA is TGTGCCAGCAGTTCTAGGGGCCTAGCTGCCAGGAATTCACCCCTCCACTTT.

This clonotype was detected many times. The V call is TRBV5-1, the J call TRBJ2-5, with 7 bases lining up with TRBD1. The germline V gene has CDR1 SGHRS and CDR2 YFSETQ. V shed 5 bases, J shed 4 bases, and the junction held 2 bases outside the gene matches. CDR3 length: 12 amino acids. The CDR3 loop reads CASRDRRETQYF. DNA of the CDR3: TGCGCCAGCAGGGACAGGCGAGAGACCCAGTACTTC. Full variable domain (rest looked up from reference TRBV5-1 and TRBJ2-5): KAGVTQTPRYLIKTRGQQVTLSCSPISGHRSVSWYQQTPGQGLQFLFEYFSETQRNKGNFPGRFSGRQFSNSRSEMNVSTLELGDSALYLCASRDRRETQYFGPGTRLLVL.

This clonotype occurred many times. The rearrangement links TRBV30 to TRBJ1-4; TRBD1 matches at 8 bases. This CDR3 region has 12 residues. V was pared by 8 bases and J by 7 bases, with 6 bases of the junction left unmatched. Germline V gene data show CDR1 as GTSNPN and CDR2 as SVGIG (reference sequence). The CDR3 nucleotides are TGTGCCGGACAGGGTGGAAGTGAAAAACTGTTTTTT. Protein: CAGQGGSEKLFF.

This clonotype showed up many times. This sequence joins TRBV2 and TRBJ1-2, with D maybe TRBD1 (6 bases). The CDR3 runs 13 residues. V dropped 9 bases and J dropped 7 bases, with 18 bases sitting between them. Germline V lookup: CDR1 SNHLY, CDR2 FYNNEI. The CDR3 coding sequence is TGTGCCAGACGGACAGACCCTAGTAGTGGCTACACCTTC. It codes for CARRTDPSSGYTF.

In its sample, this clonotype was seen many times. The gene calls are TRBV13 and TRBJ1-3; 8 bases are a match to TRBD1. Unmatched junction bases numbered 13, after V lost 5 bases and J lost 4 bases. Germline values: CDR1 PRHDT, CDR2 FYEKMQ (reference sequence). The CDR3 runs 17 residues. CDR3 sequence: CASSPPDRDASGNTIYF. As DNA, the CDR3 is TGTGCCAGCAGCCCCCCGGACAGGGATGCCTCCGGAAACACCATATATTTT. Full variable domain (rest looked up from reference TRBV13 and TRBJ1-3): AAGVIQSPRHLIKEKRETATLKCYPIPRHDTVYWYQQGPGQDPQFLISFYEKMQSDKGSIPDRFSAQQFSDYHSELNMSSLELGDSALYFCASSPPDRDASGNTIYFGEGSWLTVV.

Ten or more counts support this clonotype. CDR3 bases: TGCAGCGGCCTGACAGGGTATGGTTACGAGCAGTACTTC. Its translation is CSGLTGYGYEQYF. V usage is TRBV29-1 and J usage is TRBJ2-7, with 7 nucleotides matching TRBD1. Trimming at V came to 7 bases and at J to 4 bases, leaving 10 bases not matched to a gene. Germline values: CDR1 SQVTM, CDR2 ANQGSEA. The CDR3 is made up of 13 amino acids.

As for this clonotype: Being one base from a much bigger clone, this may be a read error. This chain's CDR3 is CASSYVVRTYSYNEQLF. The CDR3 region has the DNA TGTGCCAGCAGTTATGTCGTGAGGACATACTCCTACAATGAGCAGCTCTTC. The chain combines TRBV6-6 with TRBJ2-1; D possibly corresponds to TRBD1 (5 bases). CDR3 length: 17 amino acids. From germline, CDR1 is MNHNY and CDR2 SVGAGI (reference sequence).

This clonotype was detected many times. The rearrangement joins TRBV7-6 to TRBJ2-3; TRBD2 is a possible D gene (5 bases). CDR1 SGHVS and CDR2 FNYEAQ come from the germline V gene. The ends were cut back, 5 bases at V and 0 bases at J, with 9 bases in the middle. This CDR3 region has 14 residues. CDR3 in amino acids: CASSTWTSTDTQYF. CDR3 nucleotide sequence: TGTGCCAGCAGCACTTGGACTAGCACAGATACGCAGTATTTT.

This clonotype was counted only a few times. J is TRBJ2-7 and V is TRBV4-3, with 9 bases aligning to TRBD2. The V gene end was trimmed by 0 bases and the J gene end by 12 bases; junction bases not matched to a gene: 30. The germline gives CDR1 LGHNA, CDR2 YSLEER. This CDR3 contains 21 residues. CDR3 in amino acids: CASSQDDVFGTLKSGLAGPYF. DNA of the CDR3: TGCGCCAGCAGCCAAGACGACGTATTCGGGACGCTCAAATCGGGCCTAGCGGGGCCGTACTTC.

This rearrangement joins TRBV27 to TRBJ2-5; 13 bases are a match to TRBD2. Per germline, CDR1 MNHEY and CDR2 SMNVEV (reference sequence). The CDR3 contains 19 residues. J lost 1 base, V lost 4 bases, and 12 bases had no gene match. This CDR3 is CASSYSWTSGSIIQETQYF. The CDR3 DNA reads as TGTGCCAGCAGTTACTCTTGGACTAGCGGGAGTATTATCCAAGAGACCCAGTACTTC.

This clonotype was counted at least ten times. V usage is TRBV12-3 or TRBV12-4 and J usage is TRBJ1-2; 9 nucleotides line up with TRBD1. With 5 bases clipped from V and 8 bases from J, the junction kept 12 bases outside the gene matches. The CDR3 is 15 amino acids. In DNA form, the CDR3 reads TGTGCCAGCAGTGCCACCGGGACAGGGTCTGGAGGCTACACCTTC. This translates into CASSATGTGSGGYTF.

Of note for this clonotype: This sequence may be a read error, since a much larger clone differs from it by one base. CDR3 loop: CSVETGWSHEQYF. The CDR3 coding sequence is TGCAGCGTTGAGACAGGGTGGTCCCACGAGCAGTACTTC. V usage is TRBV29-1 and J usage is TRBJ2-7; TRBD1 matches at 7 bases. The CDR3 spans 13 residues. V lost 3 bases, J lost 5 bases, and 7 bases stayed unmatched. Germline CDR1 SQVTM, CDR2 ANQGSEA.

Many counts were recorded for this clonotype. The rearrangement uses TRBV20-1 and TRBJ2-5; tentatively, D is TRBD1 (5 bases). The germline V gene has CDR1 DFQATT and CDR2 SNEGSKA (reference sequence). V lost 6 bases and J 3 bases, leaving 11 bases between the germline ends. This CDR3 has 12 residues. In DNA, the CDR3 is TGCAGTGCCCAGGACAAGAAAGAGACCCAGTACTTC. Translation gives CSAQDKKETQYF.

The table lists this clonotype with many counts. The rearrangement uses TRBV21-1 and TRBJ2-7. TRBV21-1 is a known pseudogene. The CDR3 consists of 13 residues. The CDR3 region is CASSKVGAYEQYF. The CDR3 DNA is TGTGCCAGCAGCAAAGTCGGTGCCTACGAGCAGTACTTC.

Note on this clonotype: This may be a read error: a much more frequent sequence differs by one nucleotide. This rearrangement joins TRBV20-1 to TRBJ2-7, with D possibly TRBD2 on 6 matching bases. The ends were cut back, 0 bases at V and 4 bases at J, with 16 bases in the middle. The CDR3 covers 15 residues. Germline CDR1 reads DFQATT; CDR2 reads SNEGSKA (reference sequence). CDR3 sequence (DNA): TGCAGTGCTAGAGATCTGGCGGGGTTACGGTACGAGCAGTACTTC. Amino acids: CSARDLAGLRYEQYF.